The source of this T cell receptor (beta chain) is a study of blood T cell repertoires in COVID-19. Background on the study: The United States, Italy and Spain provided the acute and convalescent COVID-19 samples. T cells, B-cell-depleted T cells, or PBMCs provided the cDNA or gDNA that served as material.

Authors' methods: Reference gene primer amplification gave estimated nucleated cell counts. Here immunoSEQ multiplex PCR was the method, and the copy in TCRdb shows in-frame clones only, minus some. V and J calls and clone size follow that table, whereas D and trimming were derived from the DNA. Here the sample spans about 16,000 clones, approximately 91% being singletons. Germline V lookup: CDR1 MDHEN, CDR2 SYDVKM. Trimming cost V 11 bases and J 4 bases; bases outside gene matches: 3. The CDR3 consists of 12 residues. This clone was seen a handful of times. The chain joins TRBV28 to TRBJ2-2; 8 bases align to TRBD1. This TCR derives from a man aged 55-75 years with acute or convalescent COVID-19. The sequencing sample was made of peripheral blood. The chain's CDR3 is CAGQGFTGELFF. The CDR3 DNA is TGTGCCGGACAGGGATTCACCGGGGAGCTGTTTTTT. Based on the CDR3 plus reference TRBV28 and TRBJ2-2, the full variable domain is DVKVTQSSRYLVKRTGEKVFLECVQDMDHENMFWYRQDPGLGLRLIYFSYDVKMKEKGDIPEGYSVSREKKERFSLILESASTNQTSMYLCAGQGFTGELFFGEGSRLTVL.